This T cell receptor (beta chain) was sequenced in a study of CD8 T cells in Susac syndrome. At the level of the study: When their blood was taken, patients with Susac syndrome were therapy-naive, taking corticosteroids, or taking intravenous immunoglobulin alone.

An amount of RNA that ranged from roughly 0.45 to 1 ug was reverse transcribed with random hexamers. TCRdb ran MiXCR on the immunoSEQ multiplex PCR reads and lists one entry per CDR3 protein. Among 150,000 or so distinct CDR3 sequences listed, more than 95% were seen once. The CDR3 is 11 residues long. The V gene lost 0 bases and the J gene lost 5 bases, with 1 base spanning the gap. Germline-derived CDR1 and CDR2 are SGHTA and FQGNSA. This receptor was obtained from a human donor with Susac syndrome. Sample: CD4+ T cells from PBMCs. The chain has TRBV7-2 and TRBJ2-5; no definite D call. The CDR3 DNA reads as TGTGCCAGCAGCTTAGCGGAGACCCAGTACTTC. This sequence encodes CASSLAETQYF. Complete variable domain (other parts from reference TRBV7-2 and TRBJ2-5): GAGVSQSPSNKVTEKGKDVELRCDPISGHTALYWYRQSLGQGLEFLIYFQGNSAPDKSGLPSDRFSAERTGGSVSTLTIQRTQQEDSAVYLCASSLAETQYFGPGTRLLVL.